The 19 T cell receptor beta chains below were found in one sample sequenced in a study of T cell responses to AZD1222 COVID-19 vaccine. The protocol was immunoSEQ multiplex PCR, while the TCRdb copy is restricted to in-frame clones and leaves out a portion. Among approximately 180,000 clones listed, 92% were seen once. The input for sequencing was peripheral blood, taken on day 0 of AZD1222 vaccination. The source is an adult in good health.

The gene calls are TRBV27 and TRBJ2-2, with a possible D match to TRBD1 (5 bases). CDR3 length equals 14 residues. V dropped 1 base and J dropped 6 bases, with 9 bases sitting between them. CDR1 and CDR2 from the germline V gene are MNHEY and SMNVEV (reference sequence). CDR3 residues: CASSLWQGAGELFF. In DNA, the CDR3 is TGTGCCAGCAGTTTATGGCAGGGCGCCGGGGAGCTGTTTTTT.

The chain has TRBV18 and TRBJ2-2; tentative D call: TRBD1 (7 bases). The CDR3 sequence is 15 residues long. Trimming stripped 2 bases from V and 4 bases from J, with 11 bases between. In germline, CDR1 is KGHSH, CDR2 LQKENI. The CDR3 loop is CASSPWQGGTGELFF. Written as DNA, the CDR3 is TGTGCCAGCTCACCATGGCAGGGGGGCACCGGGGAGCTGTTTTTT.

V is TRBV4-3 and J is TRBJ2-1, with 10 bases lining up with TRBD2. The CDR3 covers 18 residues. Germline V gene data show CDR1 as LGHNA and CDR2 as YSLEER. The V segment lost 1 base and the J segment 6 bases; nucleotides outside the gene matches: 12. Written as DNA, the CDR3 is TGCGCCAGCAGCCAAGGCCCCTCCGGGACTAGCGCCGGCAATGAGCAGTTCTTC. Protein: CASSQGPSGTSAGNEQFF.

The chain couples TRBV5-1 to TRBJ2-1; TRBD1 matches at 7 bases. This CDR3 region has 16 residues. The ends lost 0 bases at V and 4 bases at J; junction bases unmatched: 7. Germline V gene sequence: CDR1 SGHRS, CDR2 YFSETQ. This chain's CDR3 is CASSLAPTGEYNEQFF. CDR3 bases: TGCGCCAGCAGCTTGGCCCCAACAGGGGAATACAATGAGCAGTTCTTC.

This chain connects TRBV25-1 to TRBJ2-7; 9 positions agree with TRBD1. Per the germline V gene, CDR1 is MGHDK and CDR2 is SYGVNS. This CDR3 is built from 13 residues. V lost 8 bases to trimming and J lost 5 bases; unmatched junction nucleotides: 7. CDR3 residues: CASFGTGLHEQYF. In DNA form, the CDR3 reads TGTGCCAGCTTTGGGACAGGGCTCCACGAGCAGTACTTC.

The chain joins TRBV19 to TRBJ2-5, with 8 bases that match TRBD1. The germline gives CDR1 LNHDA, CDR2 SQIVND (reference sequence). J lost 6 bases, V lost 1 base, and 7 bases had no gene match. There are 15 residues in the CDR3. CDR3 sequence reads: CASSIGGQGAKTQYF. The CDR3 DNA sequence: TGTGCCAGTAGTATAGGGGGGCAGGGGGCAAAGACCCAGTACTTC. Combining the CDR3 with reference TRBV19 and TRBJ2-5 gives the whole variable domain DGGITQSPKYLFRKEGQNVTLSCEQNLNHDAMYWYRQDPGQGLRLIYYSQIVNDFQKGDIAEGYSVSREKKESFPLTVTSAQKNPTAFYLCASSIGGQGAKTQYFGPGTRLLVL.

This clone appeared a single time. The J gene is TRBJ2-2, the V gene TRBV5-1, with unresolved D. The germline V gene encodes CDR1 SGHRS and CDR2 YFSETQ. V was trimmed by 6 bases and J by 7 bases, leaving 10 bases between them. CDR3 length: 12 residues. In nucleotides, the CDR3 is TGCGCCAGCACCTCAATGATCGGGGAGCTGTTTTTT. It is translated as CASTSMIGELFF.

The genes are TRBV6-5 and TRBJ1-2; 7 positions agree with TRBD1. Per germline, CDR1 MNHEY and CDR2 SVGAGI. V gave up 5 bases and J gave up 0 bases; unmatched junction bases: 6. This CDR3 has 15 residues. CDR3 coding DNA: TGTGCCAGCAGTACCCGGGACAGAACTAACTATGGCTACACCTTC. Translating gives CASSTRDRTNYGYTF.

Regarding this clone: Other nucleotide sequences in the sample specify the same CDR3. The V call is TRBV18, the J call TRBJ1-1; 10 nucleotides line up with TRBD1. V dropped 3 bases and J dropped 4; count of bases not matched to a gene: 5. Germline values: CDR1 KGHSH, CDR2 LQKENI. The CDR3 has 15 amino acids. The CDR3 loop is CASSPSGQGGTEAFF. The CDR3 coding sequence is TGTGCCAGCTCACCTTCAGGACAGGGGGGCACTGAAGCTTTCTTT. Combining the CDR3 with reference TRBV18 and TRBJ1-1 gives the whole variable domain NAGVMQNPRHLVRRRGQEARLRCSPMKGHSHVYWYRQLPEEGLKFMVYLQKENIIDESGMPKERFSAEFPKEGPSILRIQQVVRGDSAAYFCASSPSGQGGTEAFFGQGTRLTVV.

The chain links TRBV9 to TRBJ1-2, with D possibly matching TRBD1 (5 bases). Germline-derived CDR1 and CDR2 are SGDLS and YYNGEE. CDR3 length: 14 amino acids. V lost 9 bases and J lost 5, with 20 bases in between. The CDR3 sequence: CANLWEGRGYGYTF. The CDR3 DNA follows: TGTGCCAACCTATGGGAGGGGCGGGGGTATGGCTACACCTTC.

The rearrangement links TRBV19 to TRBJ1-6, with 7 nucleotides matching TRBD1. V lost 6 bases and J lost 9; bases outside the gene matches: 11. The germline V gene has CDR1 LNHDA and CDR2 SQIVND (reference sequence). CDR3 length equals 15 residues. The CDR3 DNA follows: TGTGCCAGTAGCCCAACCCCGGGACAGATTTCACCCCTCCACTTT. Amino acids: CASSPTPGQISPLHF.

The V call is TRBV11-2, the J call TRBJ2-1; no reliable D call. V was trimmed by 5 bases and J by 2 bases, leaving 7 bases between them. The CDR3 has 13 residues. Germline loops: CDR1 SGHAT, CDR2 FQNNGV. The CDR3 loop reads CASSRTAYNEQFF. The CDR3 nucleotides are TGTGCCAGCAGCCGGACGGCCTACAATGAGCAGTTCTTC.

The chain joins TRBV7-9 to TRBJ2-7; TRBD2 agrees at 13 bases. Germline V lookup: CDR1 SEHNR, CDR2 FQNEAQ (reference sequence). V dropped 5 bases and J dropped 6; count of bases not matched to a gene: 10. The CDR3 length is 16 residues. CDR3 nucleotides: TGTGCCAGCAGCGCCCTCGGACTAGCGGGAGTTGGCGAGCAGTACTTC. Protein product: CASSALGLAGVGEQYF.

The rearrangement joins TRBV5-1 to TRBJ2-1; a possible D gene is TRBD1 (5 bases). Germline lookup yields CDR1 SGHRS and CDR2 YFSETQ. Trimming stripped 3 bases from V and 0 bases from J, with 13 bases between. This CDR3 comprises 16 residues. DNA of the CDR3: TGCGCCAGCAGCTCCCAAGGACACCGCTCCTACAATGAGCAGTTCTTC. Its protein product is CASSSQGHRSYNEQFF.

The genes are TRBV24-1 and TRBJ1-2; no definite D call. V was clipped by 2 bases and J by 7 bases, with 19 bases between them. Germline lookup yields CDR1 KGHDR and CDR2 SFDVKD. The CDR3 has 16 residues. The CDR3 DNA is TGTGCCACCAGTGATTCAAAAGATGGTGCGTATCGTGGCTACACCTTC. Its protein product is CATSDSKDGAYRGYTF.

This clone has more than one count but fewer than ten. This chain connects TRBV29-1 to TRBJ2-3; D may be TRBD1 or TRBD2 (6 bases each). Trimming stripped 4 bases from V and 0 bases from J, with 11 bases between. The CDR3 runs to 14 residues. Germline lookup yields CDR1 SQVTM and CDR2 ANQGSEA. CDR3 nucleotides: TGCAGCGTTGGAGGGGGGATAAGCACAGATACGCAGTATTTT. As protein: CSVGGGISTDTQYF.

The chain employs TRBV28 and TRBJ1-5; D gene ambiguous. V dropped 3 bases and J dropped 7 bases, with 7 bases sitting between them. The CDR3 spans 12 residues. Per germline, CDR1 MDHEN and CDR2 SYDVKM. CDR3 loop: CASSFLRQPQHF. The CDR3, as DNA: TGTGCCAGCAGTTTCCTCCGGCAGCCCCAGCATTTT.

The V gene is TRBV21-1, the J gene TRBJ1-4. TRBV21-1 is assigned pseudogene status. The CDR3 sequence is 14 residues long. CDR3 nucleotides: TGTGCCAGCACGGCGGGACCAACTAATGAAAAACTGTTTTTT. Its translation: CASTAGPTNEKLFF.

This clone was found once. The CDR3 nucleotides read TGTGCCAGCAGCTTAGGCCCTGGACAGGGGGAAGAGACCCAGTACTTC. Translation gives CASSLGPGQGEETQYF. V is TRBV7-6 and J is TRBJ2-5; 10 positions agree with TRBD1. The ends lost 1 base at V and 3 bases at J; junction bases unmatched: 5. The germline CDR1 and CDR2 sequences are SGHVS and FNYEAQ. The CDR3 is 16 residues long.